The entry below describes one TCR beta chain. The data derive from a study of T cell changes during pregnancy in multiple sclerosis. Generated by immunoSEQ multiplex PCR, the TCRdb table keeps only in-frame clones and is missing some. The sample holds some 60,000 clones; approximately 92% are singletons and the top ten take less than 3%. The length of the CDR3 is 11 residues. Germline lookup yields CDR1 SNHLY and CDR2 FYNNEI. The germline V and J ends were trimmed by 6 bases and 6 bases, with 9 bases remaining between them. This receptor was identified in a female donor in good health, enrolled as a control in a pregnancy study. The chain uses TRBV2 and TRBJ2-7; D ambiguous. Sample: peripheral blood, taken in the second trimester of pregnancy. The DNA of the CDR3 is TGTGCCAGCAGCGAGGAGCGCGAGCAGTACTTC. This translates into CASSEEREQYF.